This T cell receptor (beta chain) was identified in a study of CD8+CD57+ T cells in acquired aplastic anemia (dated by TCRdb to the late 2010s). Regarding the study in general: DNA extracted from sorted CD4+ and CD8+ cells had a mean of about 3.3 ug, with a range of about 0.18 to 27.4 ug. Healthy donor samples averaged about 9.8 million reads for CD4+ and roughly 12 million for CD8+ cells.

The study deep-sequenced TCR repertoires of sorted CD4+ and CD8+ blood T cells from severe aplastic anemia patients and healthy subjects. Ficoll-Paque density gradient centrifugation was used to isolate peripheral blood mononuclear cells. Before DNA was extracted, CD4+ and CD8+ T cells were sorted using either FACS or magnetic beads. This clonotype has at least ten counts. The antigen this receptor binds is unknown. Base qualities are not recorded, but no much larger clone differs from it by a single base. TCR beta VDJ combination and CDR3 sequence profiling used genomic DNA as the template. An Illumina HiSeq 2000 was the platform used for TCR repertoire sequencing. Per the authors' processing: Repertoire assessment relied on Simpson's diversity index, CDR3 size and DJ length profiles, and TRBV/TRBJ rearrangement plots. The most abundant DNA sequence in the deep sequencing data was taken as the immunodominant clone. CDR3 amino acid sequences were checked for sharing across subjects and were also compared against the VDJdb database and published repertoires. TCRdb passed the public sequencing reads through fastp at Q25 and MiXCR, retaining productive beta sequences. Rows are unified per CDR3 protein, each entry keeping the most common DNA and genes. TCRdb's processing, not the study's, gives the V and J calls here. Across this sample there are 350,000 to 450,000 distinct CDR3 sequences, with under 80% seen only once. 4% of the sample belongs to the ten largest clones.

Points the paper makes about the study in general: Although around 30 CD8+ CDR3 sequences were shared by patients and controls, these sequences appeared highly expressed in patients and within the immunodominant clones of patients. Between patients and healthy controls, no significant difference in CD8+ Simpson's diversity was found (P=0.060).

From the cysteine up to the phenylalanine, the CDR3 has a length of 13 residues. Only the CDR3 region is kept as DNA, spanning 39 bases read in frame from base 1. Germline trimming: 4 bases from V, 9 bases from J; junction bases outside gene matches: 5. The germline V gene sets CDR1 to MNHEY and CDR2 to SVGAGI. The sequence joins TRBV6-5 to TRBJ1-2; TRBD1 agrees with 10 junctional bases. Sequenced input: sorted CD4+, CD8+, or CD8+CD57+ T cells (not recorded which) from PBMCs. This receptor was obtained from a human donor in good health, serving as a control. The DNA reads TGTGCCAGCAGTTTCCGGGACAGGGGAAGCTACACCTTC. Its amino acids are CASSFRDRGSYTF.